This entry lists 9 T cell receptor beta chains sequenced from one sample in a study of cytomegalovirus exposure and HLA in healthy donors. PCR amplification relied on 60 Vbeta primers (plus 13 Jbeta primers). The table came from immunoSEQ multiplex PCR; TCRdb's copy has only in-frame clones and leaves some out. This sample yields about 120,000 clones, of which about 80% are seen a single time; under 3% belongs to the top ten. The source material was PBMCs. The source is a man aged 30 to 45 in good health and CMV-seronegative.

As to this clone: Mismatch with germline at one junction end may stem from a read error. The V and J genes are TRBV4-1 and TRBJ1-5; 8 bases are a match to TRBD1. CDR3 length: 19 amino acids. Germline V gene lookup returns CDR1 MGHRA and CDR2 YSYEKL. For the CDR3, the DNA is TGCGCCAGCAGCCAACTCGTGGGACAGGACCTCTTTAGCAATCAGCCCCAGAATTTT. It is translated as CASSQLVGQDLFSNQPQNF.

This chain connects TRBV28 to TRBJ1-4; no firm D call. The CDR3 runs to 15 residues. V was trimmed by 6 bases and J by 5 bases, leaving 16 bases between them. Germline CDR1 reads MDHEN; CDR2 reads SYDVKM. DNA of the CDR3: TGTGCCAGCAGGCGGGGAAATTTGGGGAATGAAAAACTGTTTTTT. Translation gives CASRRGNLGNEKLFF.

V gene TRBV4-1 combines with J gene TRBJ2-5, with unresolved D. The end of the DNA fits TRBJ2-7 better, so the J call may be wrong. CDR3 length: 14 residues. From germline, CDR1 is MGHRA and CDR2 YSYEKL. CDR3 residues: CASSQNSHYHEQYF. The DNA of the CDR3 is TGCGCCAGCAGCCAGAATAGCCATTACCACGAGCAGTACTTC.

This chain uses TRBV29-1 with TRBJ1-1; D is unclear. V gave up 5 bases and J gave up 3 bases, with 13 bases separating them. The CDR3 extends over 13 amino acids. Germline CDR1 SQVTM, CDR2 ANQGSEA. The CDR3 is CSVSRQRDTEAFF. The CDR3 DNA sequence: TGCAGCGTTTCCAGGCAGAGGGACACTGAAGCTTTCTTT. Filled out from reference TRBV29-1 and TRBJ1-1, the complete variable domain reads SAVISQKPSRDICQRGTSLTIQCQVDSQVTMMFWYRQQPGQSLTLIATANQGSEATYESGFVIDKFPISRPNLTFSTLTVSNMSPEDSSIYLCSVSRQRDTEAFFGQGTRLTVV.

V gene TRBV19 combines with J gene TRBJ1-1; TRBD1 is a possible D gene (6 bases). Germline V gene sequence: CDR1 LNHDA, CDR2 SQIVND (reference sequence). The CDR3 contains 14 residues. The V end lost 6 bases, the J end lost 7 bases, and 18 bases lay between the germline ends. The CDR3 loop is CASSETGQDIEAFF. The DNA of the CDR3 is TGTGCCAGTAGCGAAACGGGACAAGATATTGAAGCTTTCTTT.

This clone was picked up a small number of times. The V call is TRBV5-4, the J call TRBJ1-1, with 8 bases that match TRBD1. The V gene end was trimmed by 7 bases and the J gene end by 1 base; junction bases not matched to a gene: 3. Germline values: CDR1 SGHNT, CDR2 YYREEE (reference sequence). There are 13 residues in the CDR3. This CDR3 is CASAGTGNTEAFF. CDR3 bases: TGTGCCAGCGCCGGGACAGGGAACACTGAAGCTTTCTTT.

The chain combines TRBV29-1 with TRBJ1-1, with a weak D call TRBD1 (6 bases). The V gene lost 4 bases and the J gene lost 0 bases, with 21 bases spanning the gap. Germline V gene sequence: CDR1 SQVTM, CDR2 ANQGSEA. CDR3 length equals 17 residues. The CDR3 nucleotides read TGCAGCGTTGTTGGTCGGCAGGGGAAGACAATGAACACTGAAGCTTTCTTT. This encodes CSVVGRQGKTMNTEAFF.

This chain connects TRBV11-3 to TRBJ2-6; 10 nucleotides agree with TRBD1. CDR1 is SGHNT and CDR2 is YENEEA in the germline V gene. J lost 0 bases, V lost 5 bases, and 7 bases had no gene match. The CDR3 sequence is 18 residues long. The CDR3 DNA reads as TGTGCCAGCAGCCTCGTTTGGGACAGGGGCTCTGGGGCCAACGTCCTGACTTTC. It yields the protein CASSLVWDRGSGANVLTF.

The chain joins TRBV7-9 to TRBJ1-5; unclear D gene. The germline CDR1 and CDR2 sequences are SEHNR and FQNEAQ (reference sequence). CDR3 length: 13 amino acids. Between the trimmed V and J ends, which lost 2 bases and 7 bases, there was a span of 9 bases. The CDR3 nucleotides are TGTGCCAGCAGCTTATTGGCGGGACAGCCCCAGCATTTT. This sequence encodes CASSLLAGQPQHF.